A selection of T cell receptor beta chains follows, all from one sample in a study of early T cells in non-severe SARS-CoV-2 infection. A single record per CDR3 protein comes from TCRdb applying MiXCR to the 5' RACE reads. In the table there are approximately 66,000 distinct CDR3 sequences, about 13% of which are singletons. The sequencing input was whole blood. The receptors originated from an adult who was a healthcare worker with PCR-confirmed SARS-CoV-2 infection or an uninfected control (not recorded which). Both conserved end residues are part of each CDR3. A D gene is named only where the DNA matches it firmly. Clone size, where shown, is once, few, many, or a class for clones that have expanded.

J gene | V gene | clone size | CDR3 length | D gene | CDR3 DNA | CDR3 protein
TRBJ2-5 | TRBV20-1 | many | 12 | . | TGCAGTGCTACAATTTCCCGGGAGACCCAGTACTTC | CSATISRETQYF
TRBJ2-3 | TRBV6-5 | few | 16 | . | TGTGCCAGCAGTTACGGTGGGGCTAGCGCAACAGATACGCAGTATTTT | CASSYGGASATDTQYF
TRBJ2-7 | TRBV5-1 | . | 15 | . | TGCGCCAGCAGCTTGGTTGGGGGTGTTTCTTACGAGCAGTACTTC | CASSLVGGVSYEQYF
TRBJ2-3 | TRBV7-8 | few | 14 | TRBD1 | TGTGCCAGCAGCTTTCGGACAGGATTCGATACGCAGTATTTT | CASSFRTGFDTQYF
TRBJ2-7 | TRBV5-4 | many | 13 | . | TGTGCCAGCAGCTTAGGGGGTCCCTACGAGCAGTACTTC | CASSLGGPYEQYF
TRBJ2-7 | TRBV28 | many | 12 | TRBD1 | TGTGCCACCGCGGGACAGGGATACGAGCAGTACTTC | CATAGQGYEQYF
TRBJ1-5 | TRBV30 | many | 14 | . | TGTGCCTGGAGCGGGACGAATAGCAATCAGCCCCAGCATTTT | CAWSGTNSNQPQHF
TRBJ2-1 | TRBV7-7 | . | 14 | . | TGTGCTAGCAGCCGGGACTGGGCCTCCAATGAGCAGTTCTTC | CASSRDWASNEQFF
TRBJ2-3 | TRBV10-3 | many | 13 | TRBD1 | TGTGCCACCATGACAGGGTCTACAGATACGCAGTATTTT | CATMTGSTDTQYF
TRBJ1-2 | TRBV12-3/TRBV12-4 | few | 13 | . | TGTGCCAGCAGTCAGGACCAGTCGGCTGGCTACACCTTC | CASSQDQSAGYTF
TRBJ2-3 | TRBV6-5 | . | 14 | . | TGTGCCAGCAACCGGAGGGCGGTCGGAGATACGCAGTATTTT | CASNRRAVGDTQYF
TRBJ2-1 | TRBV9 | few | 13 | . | TGTGCCAGCAGCGTAGCTGGGGGCTATGAGCAGTTCTTC | CASSVAGGYEQFF
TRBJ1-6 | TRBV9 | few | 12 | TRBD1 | TGTGCCAGCAGCGTTGACAGGGGATCCCTCCACTTT | CASSVDRGSLHF
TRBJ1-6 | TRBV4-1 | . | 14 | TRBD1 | TGCGCCAGCAGCCAAGACAGGGGGCATTCACCCCTCCACTTT | CASSQDRGHSPLHF
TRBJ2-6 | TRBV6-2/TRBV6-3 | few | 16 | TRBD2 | TGTGCCAGCAGACATGGGGGGGTGACCGGGGCCAACGTCCTGACTTTC | CASRHGGVTGANVLTF
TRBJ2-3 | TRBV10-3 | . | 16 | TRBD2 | TGTGCCATCAGTGGTAGGACTAGCGCACAAGATGGTACGCAGTATTTT | CAISGRTSAQDGTQYF
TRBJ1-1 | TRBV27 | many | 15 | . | TGTGCCAGCAGTTTATCTTCAGGGTTGAACACTGAAGCTTTCTTT | CASSLSSGLNTEAFF
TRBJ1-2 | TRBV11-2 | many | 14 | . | TGTGCCAGCAGCCTAGGGGGTTCTAACTATGGCTACACCTTC | CASSLGGSNYGYTF
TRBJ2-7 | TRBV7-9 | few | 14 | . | TGTGCCAGCAGCTTACTTGCAGGGTACAACGAGCAGTACTTC | CASSLLAGYNEQYF
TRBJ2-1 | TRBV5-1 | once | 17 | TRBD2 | TGCGCCAGCAGCTCCCCTACTAGCGGAGGGATGCCGGATGAGCAGTTCTTC | CASSSPTSGGMPDEQFF
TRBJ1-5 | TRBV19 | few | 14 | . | TGTGCCAGTAGTACCTCACTAGGGAATCGGCCCCAGCATTTT | CASSTSLGNRPQHF
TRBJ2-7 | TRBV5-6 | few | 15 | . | TGTGCCAGCAGTGGGGCGGGGGCGCAATACTACGAGCAGTACTTC | CASSGAGAQYYEQYF
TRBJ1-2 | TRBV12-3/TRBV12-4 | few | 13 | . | TGTGCCAGCAGTTTAGCGGAAGGGGACGGCTACACCTTC | CASSLAEGDGYTF
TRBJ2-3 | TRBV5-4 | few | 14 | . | TGTGCCAGCAGCTTTTTCGGGAACACAGATACGCAGTATTTT | CASSFFGNTDTQYF
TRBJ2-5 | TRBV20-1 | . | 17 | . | TGCAGTGCTAGGGCCGGACTTGGCGGCTCTCTTTTAGAGACCCAGTACTTC | CSARAGLGGSLLETQYF
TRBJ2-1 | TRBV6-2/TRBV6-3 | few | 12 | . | TGTGCCAGCACTCAAAACTACAATGAGCAGTTCTTC | CASTQNYNEQFF
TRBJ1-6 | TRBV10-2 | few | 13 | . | TGCGCCAGCATGTCCGAGCAGAATTCACCCCTCCACTTT | CASMSEQNSPLHF
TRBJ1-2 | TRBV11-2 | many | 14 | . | TGTGCCAGCAGCTTGGGGTTGGCTAACTATGGCTACACCTTC | CASSLGLANYGYTF
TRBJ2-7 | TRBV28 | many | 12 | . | TGTGCCAGCAGTTTTAGCTATTACGAGCAGTACTTC | CASSFSYYEQYF
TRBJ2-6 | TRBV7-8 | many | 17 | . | TGTGCCAGCAGCCTTGGGACCGCCCTGGGTGGGGCCAACGTCCTGACTTTC | CASSLGTALGGANVLTF
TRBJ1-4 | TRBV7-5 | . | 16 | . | . | CISVPEALPMGEKLFF
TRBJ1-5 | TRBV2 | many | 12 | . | TGTGCCAGCCGGGATCGAACACAGCCCCAGCATTTT | CASRDRTQPQHF